The 10 T cell receptor beta chains given below trace back to one sample, sequenced in a study of identical twins. Via MiXCR, TCRdb re-called the 5' RACE reads, giving one row per CDR3 protein. The sample holds roughly 690,000 distinct CDR3 sequences, less than 7% seen once. Material for sequencing was naive T cells sorted from blood. These TCRs come from a man between 18 and 29 years old in good health.

This clonotype occurred many times. The chain couples TRBV9 to TRBJ2-5; TRBD2 matches 11 bases. The CDR3 totals 16 residues. Germline V gene data show CDR1 as SGDLS and CDR2 as YYNGEE. The junction had 5 bases not matched to a gene; V was cut back by 3 bases and J by 1 base. CDR3 bases: TGTGCCAGCAGCGACAGGACTAGCGGGTCCCAAGAGACCCAGTACTTC. It is translated as CASSDRTSGSQETQYF. Full variable domain (outside the CDR3, taken from reference TRBV9 and TRBJ2-5): DSGVTQTPKHLITATGQRVTLRCSPRSGDLSVYWYQQSLDQGLQFLIQYYNGEERAKGNILERFSAQQFPDLHSELNLSSLELGDSALYFCASSDRTSGSQETQYFGPGTRLLVL.

This clonotype was recorded at least ten times. The chain combines TRBV4-1 with TRBJ2-1, with TRBD2 matching over 10 bases. This CDR3 is 17 amino acids long. Losses at the gene ends were 1 base for V and 2 bases for J; bases not matched to a gene: 5. Per the germline V gene, CDR1 is MGHRA and CDR2 is YSYEKL. The CDR3 bases are TGCGCCAGCAGCCAAGGACTACTAGCGGGGCCCTACAATGAGCAGTTCTTC. Its protein product is CASSQGLLAGPYNEQFF.

This clonotype came up many times. The V call is TRBV12-3 or TRBV12-4, the J call TRBJ2-7; tentative D call: TRBD2 (7 bases). V was pared by 6 bases and J by 5 bases, with 14 bases between. The CDR3 is 13 residues long. The CDR3 DNA reads as TGTGCCAGCAGGAGGGGGGGCGGCAACGAGCAGTACTTC. It encodes CASRRGGGNEQYF.

In this sample, this clonotype turned up a few times. The V call is TRBV20-1, the J call TRBJ2-3, with D possibly being TRBD2 (6 bases). CDR1 is DFQATT, CDR2 SNEGSKA, per germline (reference sequence). The length of the CDR3 is 11 residues. The CDR3 reads CSGDSTDTQYF. CDR3 bases: TGCAGCGGGGACTCCACAGATACGCAGTATTTT.

This clonotype was picked up many times. V gene TRBV12-3 or TRBV12-4 combines with J gene TRBJ2-1; D ambiguous. The CDR3 is 15 amino acids. V was clipped by 1 base and J by 2 bases, with 9 bases between them. CDR3: CASSLGHGAYNEQFF. DNA for the CDR3: TGTGCCAGCAGTTTAGGCCATGGGGCCTACAATGAGCAGTTCTTC.

This clonotype was detected a few times. The rearrangement joins TRBV6-1 to TRBJ2-7; a possible D gene is TRBD1 (6 bases). The CDR3 consists of 13 residues. Trimming removed 6 bases at V and 5 bases at J, with 14 bases between. Germline loops: CDR1 MNHNS, CDR2 SASEGT. CDR3 nucleotides: TGTGCCAGCAGGATAACAGGGAGCGACGAGCAGTACTTC. This translates into CASRITGSDEQYF.

This clonotype was found many times. This chain joins TRBV11-2 and TRBJ2-1; D may be TRBD2 (5 bases). V gave up 5 bases and J gave up 8 bases, with 13 bases separating them. There are 13 residues in the CDR3. The V gene's germline CDR1 is SGHAT and CDR2 FQNNGV. The CDR3 sequence is CASSNRGLHEQFF. For the CDR3, the DNA is TGTGCCAGCAGCAACCGAGGGTTGCATGAGCAGTTCTTC.

This clonotype came up many times. The chain carries TRBV20-1 and TRBJ2-1; TRBD2 agrees at 11 bases. Germline CDR1 reads DFQATT; CDR2 reads SNEGSKA (reference sequence). CDR3 length: 16 amino acids. Germline trimming cut 3 bases from V and 7 bases from J; bases unmatched to any gene: 11. The CDR3 coding sequence is TGCAGTGCTAGGGGGATACTAGCGGGAGCATTAAATGAGCAGTTCTTC. It is translated as CSARGILAGALNEQFF.

This clonotype appeared many times. The chain links TRBV21-1 to TRBJ2-5. TRBV21-1 is a pseudogene segment. This CDR3 region has 15 residues. The CDR3 DNA sequence: TGTGCCAGCAGCAAGTCGGGTGCCTACCAAGAGACCCAGTACTTC. Translation: CASSKSGAYQETQYF.

V gene TRBV4-3 combines with J gene TRBJ2-1; 8 nucleotides align to TRBD1. This CDR3 contains 17 residues. Trimming removed 3 bases from V and 6 bases from J; junction bases left unmatched: 13. The V gene's germline CDR1 is LGHNA and CDR2 YSLEER. The CDR3 nucleotides read TGCGCCAGCAGCCAGGCAGGGGGCCCCAGCGTATTCAATGAGCAGTTCTTC. Amino acid sequence: CASSQAGGPSVFNEQFF.